The clone carrying this TCR beta chain has ten or more counts. Its antigen is not known. The CDR3 runs 15 residues. Trimming cost V 5 bases and J 3 bases, with 17 bases left between them. CDR1 SEHNR and CDR2 FQNEAQ come from the germline V gene (reference sequence). The data originate from a study of shared clonotypes between healthy human individuals. Study overall: A couple of women and a few men aged 18 to 49 served as donors.

For each subset, genomic DNA was distributed in equal portions over several immunoSEQ plates. Replicate PCRs run on unsorted PBMC used roughly 0.3 ug DNA, which was approximately 29,000 T cell genomes. Sequenced by immunoSEQ multiplex PCR; TCRdb stores in-frame clones only, minus some. The data show 450,000 to 500,000 clones, with around 73% seen just once and around 12% held by the top ten. Study-wide points: It was only blood that was sampled, and tissue repertoires likely differ.

The genes are TRBV7-9 and TRBJ2-7; D is undetermined. The sequence came from a woman aged 40 to 50 in good health. Some clones in this sample may be carry-over from other donors' samples. The specimen sequenced was PBMCs. CDR3 in amino acids: CASSPPFRFGYEQYF. The CDR3 DNA sequence: TGTGCCAGCAGCCCGCCCTTCAGGTTCGGCTACGAGCAGTACTTC.